This T cell receptor beta chain was sequenced during a study of CD8 T cells in ankylosing spondylitis. Study-wide points: A number of the motif variants had already been described in reactive arthritis synovial fluid and blood. The clones that were linked to disease were reported to be significantly enriched in matched synovial fluid samples from ankylosing spondylitis patients. Disease-associated clones were CD8+ and fairly uncommon in peripheral blood. Characteristic of ankylosing spondylitis blood, it appeared, was a TCR beta motif comprising roughly 8 highly homologous variants.

With molecular barcodes, quantitative 5'-RACE was used to make the TCR beta libraries. TCRdb reanalysed the 5' RACE reads using MiXCR and keeps one entry per CDR3 protein. Of about 800,000 distinct CDR3 sequences in the sample, 12% are singletons; the top ten hold just over 0.5%. The CDR3 length is 13 residues. Per the germline V gene, CDR1 is MNHNS and CDR2 is SASEGT. V was clipped by 5 bases and J by 5 bases; unmatched bases: 3. On this clonotype: Its antigen remains unidentified.

V usage is TRBV6-1 and J usage is TRBJ1-5; 7 bases are a match to TRBD1. The sequencing sample was made of blood, either unsorted or a sorted T cell fraction (not recorded which). The receptor was derived from a male donor with ankylosing spondylitis. The CDR3 reads CASSITGDQPQHF. The CDR3 DNA reads as TGTGCCAGCAGTATTACAGGGGATCAGCCCCAGCATTTT.